These 26 T cell receptor beta chains were all obtained from the same sample, sequenced in a study of blood T cell repertoires in COVID-19. Assay: immunoSEQ multiplex PCR; the TCRdb copy retains only in-frame clones and omits some. The sample contains over 100,000 clones, less than 90% of which appear only once. Sequencing was done on a sample of peripheral blood. Every receptor here comes from an elderly man with acute or convalescent COVID-19.

This chain uses TRBV30 with TRBJ1-2, with 7 positions matching TRBD1. Trimming removed 5 bases from V and 4 bases from J; junction bases left unmatched: 4. CDR3 length equals 12 residues. Germline V gene data show CDR1 as GTSNPN and CDR2 as SVGIG (reference sequence). CDR3 nucleotides: TGTGCCTGGGAACAGGGGAGCTATGGCTACACCTTC. Protein product: CAWEQGSYGYTF. The full variable domain, rest sourced from reference TRBV30 and TRBJ1-2, is SQTIHQWPATLVQPVGSPLSLECTVEGTSNPNLYWYRQAAGRGLQLLFYSVGIGQISSEVPQNLSASRPQDRQFILSSKKLLLSDSGFYLCAWEQGSYGYTFGSGTRLTVV.

V is TRBV6-4 and J is TRBJ1-1, with 8 bases fitting TRBD1. The junction had 10 bases not matched to a gene; V was cut back by 5 bases and J by 11 bases. This CDR3 comprises 13 residues. CDR1 and CDR2 (germline): MRHNA, SNTAGT. CDR3 region: CASSLDRAEPAFF. DNA of the CDR3: TGTGCCAGCAGTTTGGACAGGGCTGAACCGGCTTTCTTT.

The rearrangement uses TRBV5-8 and TRBJ1-2, with D maybe TRBD1 (5 bases). V lost 2 bases and J lost 1, with 9 bases in between. The CDR3 totals 14 residues. In germline, CDR1 is SGHTS, CDR2 YDEGEE. CDR3 coding DNA: TGTGCCAGCAGCTTAGGGGCCAGTAACTATGGCTACACCTTC. Translation: CASSLGASNYGYTF.

The chain recombines TRBV6-5 with TRBJ1-6, with a possible D match to TRBD1 (5 bases). Germline-derived CDR1 and CDR2 are MNHEY and SVGAGI. The CDR3 spans 14 residues. Trimming shortened V by 5 bases and J by 8 bases, and 13 bases separated the two germline ends. The DNA for the CDR3 is TGTGCCAGCAGTATTGGACATGAGGATTCACCCCTCCACTTT. Translating gives CASSIGHEDSPLHF.

V is TRBV5-1 and J is TRBJ2-3; the match to TRBD1 covers 8 bases. The CDR3 has 15 residues. The V and J ends lost 6 bases and 5 bases, in that order; junction bases with no gene match: 11. Germline V CDR1 and CDR2: SGHRS, YFSETQ. The CDR3 nucleotides are TGCGCCAGCACAGGACAGGGAAGCCGGGGAGATACGCAGTATTTT. It encodes CASTGQGSRGDTQYF.

The J gene is TRBJ2-2, the V gene TRBV30; 8 positions match TRBD1. This CDR3 spans 13 amino acids. Trimming cost V 2 bases and J 6 bases; bases outside gene matches: 2. Germline V gene sequence: CDR1 GTSNPN, CDR2 SVGIG (reference sequence). The chain's CDR3 is CAWSSQGAGELFF. The CDR3 DNA sequence: TGTGCCTGGAGTTCACAGGGGGCCGGGGAGCTGTTTTTT.

The chain carries TRBV28 and TRBJ1-1; 7 bases are shared with TRBD1. V trimming: 10 bases; J trimming: 2 bases; junction bases outside the gene matches: 10. From germline, CDR1 is MDHEN and CDR2 SYDVKM. The CDR3 has 14 residues. The CDR3 is CATRTGPPNTEAFF. The CDR3 DNA is TGTGCCACTAGGACAGGCCCTCCAAACACTGAAGCTTTCTTT.

This clone has a handful of counts. The genes are TRBV4-1 and TRBJ1-5; 11 bases fit TRBD1. The CDR3 length is 16 residues. Germline CDR1 and CDR2: MGHRA and YSYEKL. Trimming cost V 0 bases and J 7 bases; bases outside gene matches: 5. CDR3 region: CASSQEGTGGGQPQHF. In DNA, the CDR3 is TGCGCCAGCAGCCAAGAAGGGACAGGGGGTGGGCAGCCCCAGCATTTT.

The gene calls are TRBV5-1 and TRBJ2-1, with D possibly matching TRBD1 (6 bases). V gave up 4 bases and J gave up 7 bases, with 9 bases separating them. Germline V gene lookup returns CDR1 SGHRS and CDR2 YFSETQ. The CDR3 runs 12 residues. Here the CDR3 DNA reads TGCGCCAGCAGCACCGGACAGAATGAGCAGTTCTTC. This codes for CASSTGQNEQFF.

This chain joins TRBV19 and TRBJ1-1; 8 bases map to TRBD1. The ends lost 3 bases at V and 2 bases at J; junction bases unmatched: 2. Germline CDR1 LNHDA, CDR2 SQIVND (reference sequence). The CDR3 length is 14 residues. Written as DNA, the CDR3 is TGTGCCAGTAGTATCCAGGGGGCTAACACTGAAGCTTTCTTT. Protein product: CASSIQGANTEAFF.

The chain combines TRBV3-1 (or the pseudogene TRBV3-2) with TRBJ1-2; the D is unclear. Trimming took off 1 base at V and 9 bases at J, with 12 bases between the two ends. The CDR3 length is 13 residues. CDR1 and CDR2 from the germline V gene are LGHDT and YNNKEL (reference sequence). CDR3 nucleotide sequence: TGTGCCAGCAGCCAAGTCCGTTCGGGGAGCTACACCTTC. It specifies CASSQVRSGSYTF.

This chain connects TRBV7-2 to TRBJ1-2; D is perhaps TRBD1 (5 bases). Germline CDR1 is SGHTA and CDR2 is FQGNSA. This CDR3 contains 18 residues. Trimming pared 4 bases from V and 1 base from J, leaving 22 bases between. The CDR3 here is CASSSPTGSATDNYGYTF. CDR3 coding DNA: TGTGCCAGCAGCTCACCTACCGGGTCGGCGACAGATAACTATGGCTACACCTTC. The variable domain in full, with the rest retrieved from reference TRBV7-2 and TRBJ1-2, is GAGVSQSPSNKVTEKGKDVELRCDPISGHTALYWYRQSLGQGLEFLIYFQGNSAPDKSGLPSDRFSAERTGGSVSTLTIQRTQQEDSAVYLCASSSPTGSATDNYGYTFGSGTRLTVV.

The chain links TRBV7-3 to TRBJ2-3, with 9 bases fitting TRBD1. Per the germline V gene, CDR1 is SGHTA and CDR2 is FQGTGA. This CDR3 has 15 amino acids. Losses at the gene ends were 5 bases for V and 0 bases for J; bases not matched to a gene: 3. CDR3 sequence: CASSPQGASTDTQYF. In nucleotides, the CDR3 is TGTGCCAGCAGCCCACAGGGGGCAAGCACAGATACGCAGTATTTT.

V usage is TRBV6-5 and J usage is TRBJ2-5; possible D gene TRBD1, 6 bases. This CDR3 is 14 amino acids long. The germline CDR1 and CDR2 sequences are MNHEY and SVGAGI. V was cut by 7 bases and J by 2 bases, with 14 bases left in between. The CDR3 sequence is CASTAGTTQETQYF. The CDR3 DNA follows: TGTGCCAGCACTGCCGGGACAACACAAGAGACCCAGTACTTC.

The chain uses TRBV19 and TRBJ2-3; TRBD2 matches at 8 bases. Germline values: CDR1 LNHDA, CDR2 SQIVND (reference sequence). The CDR3 spans 13 residues. Trimming removed 8 bases from V and 5 bases from J; junction bases left unmatched: 6. The CDR3 region is CASGTGGGDTQYF. CDR3 sequence (DNA): TGTGCCAGTGGGACCGGGGGGGGAGATACGCAGTATTTT.

The chain carries TRBV9 and TRBJ1-2, with 7 bases matching TRBD1. V lost 3 bases and J lost 2; bases outside the gene matches: 4. The CDR3 runs 14 residues. Germline values: CDR1 SGDLS, CDR2 YYNGEE. CDR3 nucleotides: TGTGCCAGCAGCGCCCAGACAGGGAACTATGGCTACACCTTC. It codes for CASSAQTGNYGYTF.

The chain uses TRBV4-1 and TRBJ2-7; tentative D call: TRBD2 (5 bases). Trimming pared 4 bases from V and 5 bases from J, leaving 15 bases between. CDR3 length: 14 residues. Per germline, CDR1 MGHRA and CDR2 YSYEKL. CDR3 bases: TGCGCCAGCAGCCTTGGAAAGGGAGCCCACGAGCAGTACTTC. It translates to CASSLGKGAHEQYF.

The chain joins TRBV3-1 (or the pseudogene TRBV3-2) to TRBJ2-1; 8 bases are shared with TRBD2. The germline V gene has CDR1 LGHDT and CDR2 YNNKEL (reference sequence). This CDR3 is built from 19 residues. V shed 0 bases and J 4 bases; nucleotides not matched to a gene: 14. Here the CDR3 reads CASSQDGALAGLQYNEQFF. The CDR3 coding sequence is TGTGCCAGCAGCCAAGATGGGGCATTAGCGGGACTCCAGTACAATGAGCAGTTCTTC.

V is TRBV19 and J is TRBJ2-1, with 7 bases identical to TRBD1. Germline values: CDR1 LNHDA, CDR2 SQIVND (reference sequence). After removal of 4 bases from V and 9 bases from J, the junction contained 12 bases not matched to a gene. This CDR3 comprises 15 residues. As DNA, the CDR3 is TGTGCCAGTAGTAGGGTCGAGGGGGCTAGGGGTGAGCAGTTCTTC. As protein: CASSRVEGARGEQFF.

This clone was seen a few times. The chain joins TRBV2 to TRBJ2-7, with unresolved D. The V end was cut by 0 bases, the J end by 5 bases, with 5 bases between. The germline V gene encodes CDR1 SNHLY and CDR2 FYNNEI. The CDR3 extends over 12 amino acids. The CDR3 nucleotides are TGTGCCAGCAGTGAAGCGCGGCACGAGCAGTACTTC. Protein product: CASSEARHEQYF.

V usage is TRBV11-2 and J usage is TRBJ2-7, with 8 nucleotides matching TRBD2. The V segment lost 4 bases and the J segment 0 bases; nucleotides outside the gene matches: 5. This CDR3 contains 15 residues. CDR1 is SGHAT and CDR2 is FQNNGV in the germline V gene. Here the CDR3 DNA reads TGTGCCAGCAGCTCGAGCGGGGGTGCCTCCTACGAGCAGTACTTC. The encoded protein is CASSSSGGASYEQYF.

CDR3 bases: TGTGCCATCAGGAGCGGGAGTTTCAATGAGCAGTTCTTC. Residues: CAIRSGSFNEQFF. This rearrangement joins TRBV10-3 to TRBJ2-1; TRBD2 matches at 8 bases. This CDR3 has 13 amino acids. Trimming removed 6 bases from V and 6 bases from J; junction bases left unmatched: 4. Germline V gives CDR1 ENHRY, CDR2 SYGVKD.

V gene TRBV2 combines with J gene TRBJ1-1, with 8 bases aligning to TRBD1. Germline values: CDR1 SNHLY, CDR2 FYNNEI. The V and J ends lost 10 bases and 1 base, in that order; junction bases with no gene match: 5. This CDR3 comprises 13 residues. CDR3 protein: CATTGQANTEAFF. Written as DNA, the CDR3 is TGTGCCACAACGGGACAGGCGAACACTGAAGCTTTCTTT.

The J gene is TRBJ1-5, the V gene TRBV16; the match to TRBD1 covers 8 bases. This CDR3 spans 16 amino acids. The J segment lost 4 bases and the V segment lost 0 bases, leaving 5 bases of the junction unmatched. Germline V gene data show CDR1 as KGHSY and CDR2 as FQNENV. Here the CDR3 DNA reads TGTGCCAGCAGCCAATCAAGGACAGGGTCTAATCAGCCCCAGCATTTT. This gives the protein CASSQSRTGSNQPQHF.

The rearrangement uses TRBV7-2 and TRBJ2-3; a possible D gene is TRBD2 (5 bases). The CDR3 is 12 residues long. Trimming pared 7 bases from V and 11 bases from J, leaving 16 bases between. Germline V gene lookup returns CDR1 SGHTA and CDR2 FQGNSA. CDR3 sequence: CASIRSQGRQYF. CDR3 DNA: TGTGCCAGCATAAGGTCCCAAGGGAGGCAGTATTTT.

The chain links TRBV5-1 to TRBJ2-1; TRBD2 matches 11 bases. The CDR3 extends over 17 amino acids. The trim removed 0 bases at V and 6 bases at J, leaving 8 bases unmatched. Germline CDR1 is SGHRS and CDR2 is YFSETQ. CDR3 amino acids: CASSLVSSGRSFNEQFF. The CDR3 coding sequence is TGCGCCAGCAGCTTGGTTTCTAGCGGGAGGAGTTTCAATGAGCAGTTCTTC. The whole variable domain, filled in from reference TRBV5-1 and TRBJ2-1, reads KAGVTQTPRYLIKTRGQQVTLSCSPISGHRSVSWYQQTPGQGLQFLFEYFSETQRNKGNFPGRFSGRQFSNSRSEMNVSTLELGDSALYLCASSLVSSGRSFNEQFFGPGTRLTVL.